This TCR beta chain was obtained from a study of spatial heterogeneity in lung cancer. Time point indicated: sample taken at primary tumor resection. CDR1 and CDR2 (germline): MNHEY, SVGEGT. Trimming took off 0 bases at V and 5 bases at J, with 1 base between the two ends. This CDR3 spans 11 amino acids. TCRdb processed the 5' RACE reads anew with MiXCR; each CDR3 protein has one entry. The table includes 5,000 or so distinct CDR3 sequences, about an eighth detected once. Judged by abundance, this clonotype is medium-sized (0.01 to 0.1%). The receptor's source is a female donor with early-stage non-small cell lung cancer. The sequencing used normal lung tissue next to the tumor, collected at surgery. The gene calls are TRBV6-2 or TRBV6-3 and TRBJ2-5, with D hard to call. CDR3 sequence reads: CASSYSETQYF. DNA for the CDR3: TGTGCCAGCAGTTACTCTGAGACCCAGTACTTC.